Sequencing of this T cell receptor (beta chain) was carried out in a study of blood T cell repertoires in COVID-19. Study at large: In each case, the material was cDNA or gDNA derived from T cells, B-cell-depleted T cells, or PBMCs.

Method: immunoSEQ multiplex PCR; TCRdb's copy keeps in-frame clones and lacks some. The table includes 240,000 or so clones, approximately 80% detected once. CDR1 MGHRA and CDR2 YSYEKL come from the germline V gene. This CDR3 contains 13 residues. Trimming removed 0 bases at V and 8 bases at J, with 5 bases between. The source is a woman at least 80 years old with acute or convalescent COVID-19. The chain is built from TRBV4-1 and TRBJ1-6; D unclear. What was sequenced was peripheral blood. DNA for the CDR3: TGCGCCAGCAGCCAAGATCGGGATTCACCCCTCCACTTT. Its protein product is CASSQDRDSPLHF.